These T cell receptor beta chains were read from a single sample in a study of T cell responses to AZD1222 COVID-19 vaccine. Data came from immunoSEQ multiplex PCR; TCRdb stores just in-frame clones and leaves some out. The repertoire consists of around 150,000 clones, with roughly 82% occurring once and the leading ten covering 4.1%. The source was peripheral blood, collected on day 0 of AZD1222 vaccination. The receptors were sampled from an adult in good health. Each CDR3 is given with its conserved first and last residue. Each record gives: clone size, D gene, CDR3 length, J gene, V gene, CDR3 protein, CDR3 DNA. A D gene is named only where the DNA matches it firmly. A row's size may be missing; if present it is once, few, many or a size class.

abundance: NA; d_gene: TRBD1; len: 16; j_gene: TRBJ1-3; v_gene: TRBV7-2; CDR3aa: CASSLYQGASGNTIYF; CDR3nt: TGTGCCAGCAGCTTATATCAGGGGGCATCTGGAAACACCATATATTTT
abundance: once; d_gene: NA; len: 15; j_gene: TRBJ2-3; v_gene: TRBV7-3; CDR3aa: CASSATATSTDTQYF; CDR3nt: TGTGCCAGCAGCGCAACGGCCACTAGCACAGATACGCAGTATTTT
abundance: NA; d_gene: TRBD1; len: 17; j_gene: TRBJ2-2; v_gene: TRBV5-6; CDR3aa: CASMGDRGFSNTGELFF; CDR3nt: TGTGCCAGCATGGGGGACAGGGGTTTTTCGAACACCGGGGAGCTGTTTTTT
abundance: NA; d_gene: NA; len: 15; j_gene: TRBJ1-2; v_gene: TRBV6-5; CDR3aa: CASRLQGGVGYGYTF; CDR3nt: TGTGCCAGCAGGCTTCAGGGTGGAGTAGGCTATGGCTACACCTTC
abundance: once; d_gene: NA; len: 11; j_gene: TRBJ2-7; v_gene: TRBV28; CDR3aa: CASNEGYEQYF; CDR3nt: TGTGCCAGCAACGAGGGCTACGAGCAGTACTTC
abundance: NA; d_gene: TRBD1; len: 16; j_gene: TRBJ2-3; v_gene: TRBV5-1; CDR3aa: CASSLEGTARGGTQYF; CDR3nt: TGCGCCAGCAGCTTGGAGGGGACAGCCAGGGGCGGTACGCAGTATTTT
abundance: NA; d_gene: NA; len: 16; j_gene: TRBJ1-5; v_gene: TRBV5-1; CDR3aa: CASSKGGDLGNQPQHF; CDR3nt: TGCGCCAGCAGCAAGGGCGGGGACCTGGGCAATCAGCCCCAGCATTTT
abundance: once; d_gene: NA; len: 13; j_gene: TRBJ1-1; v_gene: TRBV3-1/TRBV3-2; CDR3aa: CASSPNEGFRAFF; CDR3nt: TGTGCCAGCAGCCCTAATGAGGGGTTCAGAGCTTTCTTT
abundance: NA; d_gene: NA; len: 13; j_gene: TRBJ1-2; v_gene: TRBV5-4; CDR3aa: CASSLALTYGYTF; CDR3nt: TGTGCCAGCAGCTTGGCACTCACGTATGGCTACACCTTC
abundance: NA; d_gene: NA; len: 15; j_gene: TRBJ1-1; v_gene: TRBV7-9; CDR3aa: CASSLDPPQGPEAFF; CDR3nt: TGTGCCAGCAGCTTAGATCCCCCTCAGGGACCAGAAGCTTTCTTT
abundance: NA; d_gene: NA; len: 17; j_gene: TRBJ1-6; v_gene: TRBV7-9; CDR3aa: CASGTFSTGTANSPLHF; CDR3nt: TGTGCCAGCGGGACTTTTTCAACAGGGACGGCTAATTCACCCCTCCACTTT
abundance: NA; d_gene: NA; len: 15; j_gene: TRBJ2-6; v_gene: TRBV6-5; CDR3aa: CASSQGGSGANVLTF; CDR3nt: TGTGCCAGCAGCCAAGGGGGCTCTGGGGCCAACGTCCTGACTTTC
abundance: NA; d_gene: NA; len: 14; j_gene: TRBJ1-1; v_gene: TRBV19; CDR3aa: CASSTSYLGTEAFF; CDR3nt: TGTGCCAGTAGTACTTCCTACCTGGGGACTGAAGCTTTCTTT
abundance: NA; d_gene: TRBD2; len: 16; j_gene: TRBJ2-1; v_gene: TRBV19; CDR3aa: CASSPRGSGGALEQFF; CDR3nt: TGTGCCAGTAGTCCCCGGGGTAGCGGGGGGGCCTTGGAGCAGTTCTTC
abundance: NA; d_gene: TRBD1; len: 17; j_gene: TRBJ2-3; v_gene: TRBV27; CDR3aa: CASSLLPTGGRTDTQYF; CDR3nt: TGTGCCAGCAGTCTCCTCCCGACAGGGGGCCGCACAGATACGCAGTATTTT
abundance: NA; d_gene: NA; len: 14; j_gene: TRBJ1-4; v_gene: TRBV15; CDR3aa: CATSRTVSGEKLFF; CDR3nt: TGTGCCACCAGCCGGACAGTCTCGGGTGAAAAACTGTTTTTT
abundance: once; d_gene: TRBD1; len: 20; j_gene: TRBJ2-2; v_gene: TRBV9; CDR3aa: CASTLLRDRGLSSNTGELFF; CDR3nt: TGTGCCAGCACCTTGCTCCGGGACAGGGGCCTTTCGAGTAACACCGGGGAGCTGTTTTTT
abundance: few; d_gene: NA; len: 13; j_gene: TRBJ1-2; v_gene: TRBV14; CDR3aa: CASSQDYSYGYTF; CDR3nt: TGTGCCAGCAGCCAAGATTACAGCTATGGCTACACCTTC
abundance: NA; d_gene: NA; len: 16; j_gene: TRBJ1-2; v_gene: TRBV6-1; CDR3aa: CASSEAGRGTGRGYTF; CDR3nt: TGTGCCAGCAGTGAAGCGGGGAGGGGGACTGGCCGTGGCTACACCTTC
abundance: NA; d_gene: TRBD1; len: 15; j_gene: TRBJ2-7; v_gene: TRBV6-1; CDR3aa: CASSEIGDSSYEQYF; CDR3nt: TGTGCCAGCAGTGAAATAGGGGACAGCTCCTACGAGCAGTACTTC
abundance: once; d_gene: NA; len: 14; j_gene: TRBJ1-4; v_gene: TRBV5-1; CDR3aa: CASSLEATNEKLFF; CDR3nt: TGCGCCAGCAGCTTGGAAGCAACTAATGAAAAACTGTTTTTT
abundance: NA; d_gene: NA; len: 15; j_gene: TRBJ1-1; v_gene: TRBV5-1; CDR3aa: CASSRSAGLNTEAFF; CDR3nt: TGCGCCAGCAGCCGAAGCGCGGGGCTGAACACTGAAGCTTTCTTT
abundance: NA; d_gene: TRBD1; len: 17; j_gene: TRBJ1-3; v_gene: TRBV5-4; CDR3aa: CASSAGGSFASGNTIYF; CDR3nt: TGTGCCAGCAGCGCAGGGGGCTCCTTCGCCTCTGGAAACACCATATATTTT
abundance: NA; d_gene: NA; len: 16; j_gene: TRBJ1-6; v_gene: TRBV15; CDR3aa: CATSRPIGTYNSPLHF; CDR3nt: TGTGCCACCAGCAGACCTATTGGTACCTATAATTCACCCCTCCACTTT
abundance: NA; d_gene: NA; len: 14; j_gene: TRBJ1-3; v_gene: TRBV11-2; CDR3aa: CASSLNRAGNTIYF; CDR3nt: TGTGCCAGCAGCTTAAACAGGGCTGGAAACACCATATATTTT
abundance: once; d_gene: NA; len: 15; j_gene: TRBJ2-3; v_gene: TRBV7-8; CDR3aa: CASSLSGSVFNTQYF; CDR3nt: TGTGCCAGCAGCTTATCAGGGTCGGTTTTCAATACGCAGTATTTT